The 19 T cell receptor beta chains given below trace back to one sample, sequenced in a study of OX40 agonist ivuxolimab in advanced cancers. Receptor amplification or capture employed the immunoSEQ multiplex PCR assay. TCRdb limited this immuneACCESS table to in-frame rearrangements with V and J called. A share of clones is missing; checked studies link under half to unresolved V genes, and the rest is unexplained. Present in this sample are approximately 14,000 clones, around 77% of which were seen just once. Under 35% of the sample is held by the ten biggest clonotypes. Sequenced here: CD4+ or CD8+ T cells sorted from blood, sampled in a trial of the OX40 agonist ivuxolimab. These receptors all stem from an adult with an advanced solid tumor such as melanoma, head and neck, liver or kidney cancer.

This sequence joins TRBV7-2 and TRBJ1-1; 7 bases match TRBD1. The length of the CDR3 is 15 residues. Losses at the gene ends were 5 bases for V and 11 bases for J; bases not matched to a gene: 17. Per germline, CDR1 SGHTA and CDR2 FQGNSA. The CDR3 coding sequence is TGTGCCAGCAGCCCGTTGACAGGGTCCGCTTATTCGGCTTTCTTT. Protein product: CASSPLTGSAYSAFF. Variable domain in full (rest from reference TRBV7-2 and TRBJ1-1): GAGVSQSPSNKVTEKGKDVELRCDPISGHTALYWYRQSLGQGLEFLIYFQGNSAPDKSGLPSDRFSAERTGGSVSTLTIQRTQQEDSAVYLCASSPLTGSAYSAFFGQGTRLTVV.

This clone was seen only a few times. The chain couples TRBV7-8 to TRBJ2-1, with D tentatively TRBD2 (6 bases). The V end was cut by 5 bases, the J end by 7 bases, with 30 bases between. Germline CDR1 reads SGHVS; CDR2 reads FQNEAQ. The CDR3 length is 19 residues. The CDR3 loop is CASSRYGGLTTGSLNEQFF. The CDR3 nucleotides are TGTGCCAGCAGCCGATATGGCGGGTTGACGACCGGGAGTTTGAATGAGCAGTTCTTC.

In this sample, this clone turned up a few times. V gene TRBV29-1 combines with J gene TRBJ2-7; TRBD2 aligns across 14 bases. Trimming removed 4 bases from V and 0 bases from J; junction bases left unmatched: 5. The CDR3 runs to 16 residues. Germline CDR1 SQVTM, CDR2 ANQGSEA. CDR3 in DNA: TGCAGCGTTGCGGGAGGGACTAGCGGGAGCTCCTACGAGCAGTACTTC. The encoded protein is CSVAGGTSGSSYEQYF.

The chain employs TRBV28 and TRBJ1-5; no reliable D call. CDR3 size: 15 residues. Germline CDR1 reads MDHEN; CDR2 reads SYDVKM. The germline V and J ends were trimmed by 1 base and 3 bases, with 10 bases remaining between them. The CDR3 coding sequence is TGTGCCAGCAGTTTATTCTGGGGAAACAATCAGCCCCAGCATTTT. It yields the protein CASSLFWGNNQPQHF.

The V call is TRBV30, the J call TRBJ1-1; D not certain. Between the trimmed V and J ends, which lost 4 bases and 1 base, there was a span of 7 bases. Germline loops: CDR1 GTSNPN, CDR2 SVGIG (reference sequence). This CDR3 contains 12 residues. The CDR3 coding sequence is TGTGCCTGGATTATCCCGAACACTGAAGCTTTCTTT. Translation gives CAWIIPNTEAFF.

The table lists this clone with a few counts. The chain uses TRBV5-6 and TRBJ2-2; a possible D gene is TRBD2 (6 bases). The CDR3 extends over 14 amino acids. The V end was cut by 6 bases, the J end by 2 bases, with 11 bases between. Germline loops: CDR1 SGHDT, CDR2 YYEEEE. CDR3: CASNDGGNTGELFF. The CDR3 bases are TGTGCCAGCAATGACGGGGGTAACACCGGGGAGCTGTTTTTT.

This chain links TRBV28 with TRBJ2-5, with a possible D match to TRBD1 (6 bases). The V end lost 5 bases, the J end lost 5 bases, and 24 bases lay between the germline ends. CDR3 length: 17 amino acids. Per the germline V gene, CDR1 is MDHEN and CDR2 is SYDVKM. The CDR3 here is CASSIPGHEPGWETQYF. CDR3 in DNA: TGTGCCAGCAGTATACCGGGACACGAACCCGGTTGGGAGACCCAGTACTTC. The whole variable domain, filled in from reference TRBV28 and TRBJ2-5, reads DVKVTQSSRYLVKRTGEKVFLECVQDMDHENMFWYRQDPGLGLRLIYFSYDVKMKEKGDIPEGYSVSREKKERFSLILESASTNQTSMYLCASSIPGHEPGWETQYFGPGTRLLVL.

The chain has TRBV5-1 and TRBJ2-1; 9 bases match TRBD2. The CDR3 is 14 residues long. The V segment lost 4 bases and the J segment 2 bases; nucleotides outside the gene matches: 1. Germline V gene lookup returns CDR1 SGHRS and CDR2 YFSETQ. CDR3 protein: CASSAGGAYNEQFF. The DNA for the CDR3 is TGCGCCAGCAGCGCGGGAGGGGCCTACAATGAGCAGTTCTTC. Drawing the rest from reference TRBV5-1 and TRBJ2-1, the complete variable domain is KAGVTQTPRYLIKTRGQQVTLSCSPISGHRSVSWYQQTPGQGLQFLFEYFSETQRNKGNFPGRFSGRQFSNSRSEMNVSTLELGDSALYLCASSAGGAYNEQFFGPGTRLTVL.

The CDR3 is CASSRLAAYNEQFF. The CDR3 DNA is TGTGCCAGTAGTCGGCTAGCGGCCTACAATGAGCAGTTCTTC. The chain is built from TRBV19 and TRBJ2-1; TRBD2 aligns across 7 bases. Losses at the gene ends were 5 bases for V and 2 bases for J; bases not matched to a gene: 3. This CDR3 has 14 amino acids. Germline V gene lookup returns CDR1 LNHDA and CDR2 SQIVND (reference sequence).

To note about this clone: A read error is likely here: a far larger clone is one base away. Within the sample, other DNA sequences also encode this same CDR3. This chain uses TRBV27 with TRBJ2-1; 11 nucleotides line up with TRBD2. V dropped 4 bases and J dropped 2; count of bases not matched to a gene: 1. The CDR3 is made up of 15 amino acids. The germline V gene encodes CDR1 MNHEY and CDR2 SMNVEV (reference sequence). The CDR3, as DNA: TGTGCCAGCAGTTCGACTAGCGGGGCCTACAATGAGCAGTTCTTC. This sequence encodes CASSSTSGAYNEQFF.

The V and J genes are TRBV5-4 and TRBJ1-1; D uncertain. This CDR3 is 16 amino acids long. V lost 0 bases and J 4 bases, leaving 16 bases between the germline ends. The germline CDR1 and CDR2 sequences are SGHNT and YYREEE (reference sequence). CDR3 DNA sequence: TGTGCCAGCAGCTTGGCCCGCGGAGGTCCGGGCACTGAAGCTTTCTTT. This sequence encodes CASSLARGGPGTEAFF.

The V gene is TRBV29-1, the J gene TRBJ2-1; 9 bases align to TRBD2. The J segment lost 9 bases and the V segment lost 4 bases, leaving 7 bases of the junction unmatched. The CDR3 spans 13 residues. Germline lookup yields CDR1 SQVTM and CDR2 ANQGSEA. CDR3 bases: TGCAGCGTTGGGTTAGCGGGAGATGGTGAGCAGTTCTTC. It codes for CSVGLAGDGEQFF.

For the CDR3, the DNA is TGTGCCAGCAGCCCATCTACAGGGAGTAACTATGGCTACACCTTC. It translates to CASSPSTGSNYGYTF. This chain joins TRBV9 and TRBJ1-2, with D perhaps TRBD1 (6 bases). The germline CDR1 and CDR2 sequences are SGDLS and YYNGEE. V was pared by 4 bases and J by 1 base, with 14 bases between. This CDR3 is built from 15 residues.

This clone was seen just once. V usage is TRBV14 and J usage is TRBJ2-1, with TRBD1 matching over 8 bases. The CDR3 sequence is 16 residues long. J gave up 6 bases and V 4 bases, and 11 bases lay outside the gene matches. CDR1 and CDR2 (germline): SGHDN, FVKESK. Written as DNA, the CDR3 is TGTGCCAGCAGCCCGAAACAGGGGGTAAATCTCAATGAGCAGTTCTTC. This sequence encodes CASSPKQGVNLNEQFF.

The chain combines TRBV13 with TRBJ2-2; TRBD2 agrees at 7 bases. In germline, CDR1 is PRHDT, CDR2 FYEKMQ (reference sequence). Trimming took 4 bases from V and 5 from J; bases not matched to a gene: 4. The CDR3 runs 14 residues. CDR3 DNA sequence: TGTGCCAGCAGCTCAGGACTAGGGACCGGGGAGCTGTTTTTT. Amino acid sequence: CASSSGLGTGELFF.

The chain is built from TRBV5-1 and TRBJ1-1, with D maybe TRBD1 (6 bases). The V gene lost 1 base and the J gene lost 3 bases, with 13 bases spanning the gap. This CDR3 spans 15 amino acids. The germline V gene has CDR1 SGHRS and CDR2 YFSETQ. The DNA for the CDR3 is TGCGCCAGCAGCTTGTTAAGGGGGAGGGACACTGAAGCTTTCTTT. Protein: CASSLLRGRDTEAFF.

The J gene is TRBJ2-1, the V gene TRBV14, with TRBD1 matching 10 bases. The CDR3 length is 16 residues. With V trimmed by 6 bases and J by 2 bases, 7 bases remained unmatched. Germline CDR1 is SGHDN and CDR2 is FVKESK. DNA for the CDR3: TGTGCCAGCAGGGGGACAGGGGAAAAGGCCTACAATGAGCAGTTCTTC. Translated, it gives CASRGTGEKAYNEQFF.

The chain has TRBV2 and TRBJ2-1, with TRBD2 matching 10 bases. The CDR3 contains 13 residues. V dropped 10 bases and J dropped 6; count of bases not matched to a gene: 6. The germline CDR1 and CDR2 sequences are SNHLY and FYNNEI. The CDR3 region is CAKEREGSNEQFF. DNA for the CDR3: TGTGCCAAAGAGCGGGAGGGGTCCAATGAGCAGTTCTTC.

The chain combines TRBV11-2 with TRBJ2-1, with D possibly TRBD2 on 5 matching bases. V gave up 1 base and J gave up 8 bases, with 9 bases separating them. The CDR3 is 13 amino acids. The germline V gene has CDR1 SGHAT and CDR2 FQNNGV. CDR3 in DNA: TGTGCCAGCAGCTTAGGCCCCGGGGATGAGCAGTTCTTC. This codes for CASSLGPGDEQFF. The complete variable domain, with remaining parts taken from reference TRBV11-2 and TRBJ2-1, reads EAGVAQSPRYKIIEKRQSVAFWCNPISGHATLYWYQQILGQGPKLLIQFQNNGVVDDSQLPKDRFSAERLKGVDSTLKIQPAKLEDSAVYLCASSLGPGDEQFFGPGTRLTVL.